Below, 10 T cell receptor beta chains from the same sample are listed, as sequenced in a study of CD8 T cells in Susac syndrome. RNA totalling about 0.45 to 1 ug underwent reverse transcription with random hexamers. TCRdb independently ran MiXCR on the immunoSEQ multiplex PCR reads; one entry per CDR3 protein. The repertoire holds about 210,000 distinct CDR3 sequences, with about 94% as singletons. Sequenced material: CD4+ T cells from PBMCs. The receptors were gathered from a human donor in good health.

This chain links TRBV14 with TRBJ2-3, with D maybe TRBD2 (6 bases). CDR3 size: 17 residues. The V and J ends lost 2 bases and 0 bases respectively, with 15 bases between them. In germline, CDR1 is SGHDN, CDR2 FVKESK. CDR3 amino acids: CASSQTLAIFSTDTQYF. CDR3 in DNA: TGTGCCAGCAGCCAAACCCTAGCGATTTTCAGCACAGATACGCAGTATTTT.

This chain connects TRBV14 to TRBJ2-1; 10 bases are a match to TRBD1. The CDR3 is 16 residues long. With 4 bases clipped from V and 1 base from J, the junction kept 4 bases outside the gene matches. The V gene's germline CDR1 is SGHDN and CDR2 FVKESK. The CDR3 bases are TGTGCCAGCAGCCGGACAGGGGGTACGTCCTACAATGAGCAGTTCTTC. Translating it yields CASSRTGGTSYNEQFF.

The rearrangement joins TRBV5-1 to TRBJ2-7; 8 nucleotides match TRBD1. The trim removed 0 bases at V and 6 bases at J, leaving 5 bases unmatched. The length of the CDR3 is 14 residues. The germline CDR1 and CDR2 sequences are SGHRS and YFSETQ. DNA of the CDR3: TGCGCCAGCAGCTTGGGCAGGGGGCTCGTCGAGCAGTACTTC. This translates into CASSLGRGLVEQYF.

This clonotype was seen only once. The V call is TRBV5-1, the J call TRBJ1-2, with 11 bases aligning to TRBD1. With V trimmed by 4 bases and J by 4 bases, 12 bases remained unmatched. CDR3 size: 17 residues. The germline V gene has CDR1 SGHRS and CDR2 YFSETQ. The CDR3 bases are TGCGCCAGCAGCCCTGGACAGGGGGCGGCAACGGTCTATGGCTACACCTTC. It translates to CASSPGQGAATVYGYTF. The full variable domain, with the rest looked up from reference TRBV5-1 and TRBJ1-2, is KAGVTQTPRYLIKTRGQQVTLSCSPISGHRSVSWYQQTPGQGLQFLFEYFSETQRNKGNFPGRFSGRQFSNSRSEMNVSTLELGDSALYLCASSPGQGAATVYGYTFGSGTRLTVV.

V and J are TRBV12-3 or TRBV12-4 and TRBJ1-6; D not certain. This CDR3 has 15 residues. Deletions cut 0 bases from V and 6 bases from J, with 9 bases between. CDR3 residues: CASSLADARNSPLHF. CDR3 bases: TGTGCCAGCAGTTTAGCGGACGCCCGTAATTCACCCCTCCACTTT.

The sample holds one count of this clonotype. The rearrangement uses TRBV28 and TRBJ1-2; TRBD1 matches at 9 bases. CDR3 length equals 13 residues. V gave up 6 bases and J gave up 2 bases; unmatched junction bases: 1. Germline values: CDR1 MDHEN, CDR2 SYDVKM. CDR3 coding DNA: TGTGCCAGCAGCACAGGGGGCAACTATGGCTACACCTTC. Protein sequence: CASSTGGNYGYTF.

The chain links TRBV15 to TRBJ2-2, with 7 bases that match TRBD2. V lost 3 bases and J lost 5; bases outside the gene matches: 6. This CDR3 has 15 amino acids. CDR1 is LNHNV, CDR2 YYDKDF, per germline (reference sequence). The CDR3 loop is CATSSGAGWTGELFF. CDR3 in DNA: TGTGCCACCAGCAGCGGAGCGGGGTGGACCGGGGAGCTGTTTTTT.

The rearrangement links TRBV29-1 to TRBJ2-1, with 7 bases lining up with TRBD1. Germline V lookup: CDR1 SQVTM, CDR2 ANQGSEA. V dropped 6 bases and J dropped 8; count of bases not matched to a gene: 16. This CDR3 comprises 15 residues. DNA for the CDR3: TGCAGCGTCGAGCGACAGGGCAGGAGGTTGGATGAGCAGTTCTTC. Translated: CSVERQGRRLDEQFF.

The V gene is TRBV20-1, the J gene TRBJ2-1; tentatively, D is TRBD2 (5 bases). Germline V gene lookup returns CDR1 DFQATT and CDR2 SNEGSKA (reference sequence). The length of the CDR3 is 13 residues. Between the trimmed V and J ends, which lost 6 bases and 8 bases, there was a span of 17 bases. Written as DNA, the CDR3 is TGCAGTGCCAGTCGGAGCAGGCGGGATGAGCAGTTCTTC. Protein: CSASRSRRDEQFF.

The rearrangement uses TRBV11-2 and TRBJ2-2, with unresolved D. V was pared by 1 base and J by 10 bases, with 7 bases between. Germline V gene sequence: CDR1 SGHAT, CDR2 FQNNGV. The CDR3 runs to 12 residues. CDR3 nucleotide sequence: TGTGCCAGCAGCTTAGGGGGTTTGGAGCTGTTTTTT. Translating gives CASSLGGLELFF.